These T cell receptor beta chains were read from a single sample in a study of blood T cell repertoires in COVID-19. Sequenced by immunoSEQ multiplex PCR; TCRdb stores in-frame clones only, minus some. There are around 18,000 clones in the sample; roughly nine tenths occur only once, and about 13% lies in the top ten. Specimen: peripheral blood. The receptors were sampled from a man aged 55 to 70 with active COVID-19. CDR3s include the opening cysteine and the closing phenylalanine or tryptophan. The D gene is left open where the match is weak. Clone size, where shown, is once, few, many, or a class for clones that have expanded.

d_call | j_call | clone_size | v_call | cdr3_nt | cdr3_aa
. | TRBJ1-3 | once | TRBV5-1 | TGCGCCAGCAGCTTGGGCCCTAACTCTGGAAACACCATATATTTT | CASSLGPNSGNTIYF
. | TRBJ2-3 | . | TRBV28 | TGTGCCAGCAGTTTAGGGCAGCATACCACAGATACGCAGTATTTT | CASSLGQHTTDTQYF
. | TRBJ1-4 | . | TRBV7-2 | TGTGCCAGCAGCCAATTACCCCGACCCGGGAATGAAAAACTGTTTTTT | CASSQLPRPGNEKLFF
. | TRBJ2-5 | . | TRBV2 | TGTGCCAGCAGTCTACAGGGACAGACCCAGTACTTC | CASSLQGQTQYF
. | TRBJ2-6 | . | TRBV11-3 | TGTGCCAGCAGTCCTACTCCGGCGGCCTTCCTCTCTGGGGCCAACGTCCTGACTTTC | CASSPTPAAFLSGANVLTF
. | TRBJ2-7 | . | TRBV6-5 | TGTGCCAGCAGTCGACAGGGGACTACCTACGAGCAGTACTTC | CASSRQGTTYEQYF
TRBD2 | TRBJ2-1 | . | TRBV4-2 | TGTGCCAGCAGCCGAAGGCCTACGGTGGGGAGGGTAATGAATGAGCAGTTCTTC | CASSRRPTVGRVMNEQFF
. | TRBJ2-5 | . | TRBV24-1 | TGTGCCACCAGTGATCCCTGGACTGCTAAAGAGACCCAGTACTTC | CATSDPWTAKETQYF
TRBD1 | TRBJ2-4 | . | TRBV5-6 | TGTGCCAGCAGCTTTCAGGGGGCGAGAAACATTCAGTACTTC | CASSFQGARNIQYF
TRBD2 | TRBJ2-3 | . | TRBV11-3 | TGTGCCAGCAGCTTAGGCGGGAGTACAGATACGCAGTATTTT | CASSLGGSTDTQYF
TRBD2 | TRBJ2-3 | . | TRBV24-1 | TGTGCCACCAGTGATTGGAAGCGGGAGAGTCGGGATACGCAGTATTTT | CATSDWKRESRDTQYF
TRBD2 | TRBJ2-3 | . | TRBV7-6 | TGTGCCAGCAGCTTAGAGGCGGGGGGCGGGTCGGATACGCAGTATTTT | CASSLEAGGGSDTQYF
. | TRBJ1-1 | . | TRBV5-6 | TGTGCCAGCAGCTTGGGCAGGGTTGGTGAAGCTTTCTTT | CASSLGRVGEAFF
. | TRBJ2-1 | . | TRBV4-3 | TGCGCCAGCAGCCAAGGGGCGCCTCTCTATCGAAACAATGAGCAGTTCTTC | CASSQGAPLYRNNEQFF
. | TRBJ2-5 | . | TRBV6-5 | TGTGCCAGCAGTTACTTCGAAGAGACCCAGTACTTC | CASSYFEETQYF
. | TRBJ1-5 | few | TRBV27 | TGTGCCAGCAGTTTAAGTGGGCGCCCATATTATAGCAATCAGCCCCAGCATTTT | CASSLSGRPYYSNQPQHF
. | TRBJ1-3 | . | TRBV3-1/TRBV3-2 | TGTGCCAGCAGCCTTACGTATCCCTTACACGCACGAAACACCATATATTTT | CASSLTYPLHARNTIYF
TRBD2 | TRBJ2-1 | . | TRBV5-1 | TGCGCCAGCAGCGTAAGCGGGAGAACCTACAATGAGCAGTTCTTC | CASSVSGRTYNEQFF
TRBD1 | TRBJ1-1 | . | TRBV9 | TGTGCCAGCGCGCGTGAGGGACAGGGTAGCACTGAAGCTTTCTTT | CASAREGQGSTEAFF
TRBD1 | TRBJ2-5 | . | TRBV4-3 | TGCGCCAGCAGCCAAGATTCCGGACAGGGGATAGAGACCCAGTACTTC | CASSQDSGQGIETQYF
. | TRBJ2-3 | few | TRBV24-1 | TGTGCCACCAGTGATTTCCCTAGAGATACGCAGTATTTT | CATSDFPRDTQYF
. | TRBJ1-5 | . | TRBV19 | TGTGCCAGTAGTTCGACAGGTCTACGCCAGCCCCAGCATTTT | CASSSTGLRQPQHF
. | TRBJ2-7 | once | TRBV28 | TGTGCCAGCAGTTCCCCCCGCTCCTACGAGCAGTACTTC | CASSSPRSYEQYF
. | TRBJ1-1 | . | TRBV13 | TGTGCCAGCAGCTTAGGCACAGGGTGGGGCACTGAAGCTTTCTTT | CASSLGTGWGTEAFF
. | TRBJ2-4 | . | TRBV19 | TGTGCCAGTAGTGGCTGGGACAAGCTAGCCAAAAACATTCAGTACTTC | CASSGWDKLAKNIQYF
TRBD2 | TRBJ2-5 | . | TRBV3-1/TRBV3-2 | TGTGCCAGCAGCAGCGGTGGGCTAGCGGGCCAAGAGACCCAGTACTTC | CASSSGGLAGQETQYF
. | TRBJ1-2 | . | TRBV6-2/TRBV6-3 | TGTGCCAGCAGTTCCCAGCTCTCGGGATTTTTCCTCACCTTC | CASSSQLSGFFLTF
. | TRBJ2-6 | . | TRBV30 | TGTGCCTGGAGTCGAGAGATATCTGGGGCCAACGTCCTGACTTTC | CAWSREISGANVLTF
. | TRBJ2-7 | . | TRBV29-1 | TGCAGCGTTGAAGATGCGGGACCGGGACCTAGCTCCTACGAGCAGTACTTC | CSVEDAGPGPSSYEQYF
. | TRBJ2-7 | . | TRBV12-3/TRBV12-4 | TGTGCCAGCAGTTTAAATTCGGGTTACGAGCAGTACTTC | CASSLNSGYEQYF
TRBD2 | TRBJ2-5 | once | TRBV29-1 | TGCAGCAGTGCGGGAGTAGGGGAGACCCAGTACTTC | CSSAGVGETQYF
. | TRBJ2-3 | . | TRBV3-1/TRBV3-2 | TGTGCCAGCAGCCAAGGCGGCAGGGCGCAATTT | CASSQGGRAQF
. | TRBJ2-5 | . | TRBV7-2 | TGTGCCAGCAGCTTACCTGGCCTGTCTCCGGGAGAGACCCAGTACTTC | CASSLPGLSPGETQYF
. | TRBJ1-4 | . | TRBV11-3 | TGTGCCAGCAGCCAGGGATTTCTCGAAAAACTGTTTTTT | CASSQGFLEKLFF
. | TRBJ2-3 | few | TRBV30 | TGTGCCTGGACTAGGGGGAGTAGCACAGATACGCAGTATTTT | CAWTRGSSTDTQYF
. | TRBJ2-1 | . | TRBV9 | TGTGCCAGCAGCGTAGAGGGACACCTTACCTACAATGAGCAGTTCTTC | CASSVEGHLTYNEQFF
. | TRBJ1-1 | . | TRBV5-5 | TGTGCCAGCAGACCCCGGGGGGCCTCCGATGCTTTCTTT | CASRPRGASDAFF
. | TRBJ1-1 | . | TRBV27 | TGTGCCAGCAGTTTATCGCGGGGGTTCACTGAAGCTTTCTTT | CASSLSRGFTEAFF
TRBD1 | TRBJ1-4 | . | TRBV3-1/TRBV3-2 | TGTGCCAGCAGCCAACTTCGGGACAGGGGTCCCGAAAAACTGTTTTTT | CASSQLRDRGPEKLFF
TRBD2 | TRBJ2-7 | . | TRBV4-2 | TGTGCCAGCAGCGCGACTAGCGGGAGTTACGAGCAGTACTTC | CASSATSGSYEQYF
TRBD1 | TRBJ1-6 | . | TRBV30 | TGTGCCTGGCAAACCGGGACAGAGAATTCACCCCTCCACTTT | CAWQTGTENSPLHF
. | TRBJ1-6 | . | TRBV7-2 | TGTGCCAGCAGCTTAAAGGCAGGGGATAATTCACCCCTCCACTTT | CASSLKAGDNSPLHF
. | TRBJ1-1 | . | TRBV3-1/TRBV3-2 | TGTGCCAGCATCCTAGCGGGGCAGATTGAAGCTTTCTTT | CASILAGQIEAFF
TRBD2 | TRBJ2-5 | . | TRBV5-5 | TGTGCCAGACCACTAGTGGGGGGGGAAGAGACCCAGTACTTC | CARPLVGGEETQYF
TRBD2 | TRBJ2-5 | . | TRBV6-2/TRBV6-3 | TGTGCCAGCAGCTTACTAGCGGAGAACCAAGAGACCCAGTACTTC | CASSLLAENQETQYF
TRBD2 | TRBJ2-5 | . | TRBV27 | TGTGCCACCTATAGCGGGAGGGCCCGTGGATCGACCCAGTACTTC | CATYSGRARGSTQYF
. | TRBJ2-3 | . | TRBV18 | TGTGCCAGCTCACCATTCTCAGCGGACACAGATACGCAGTATTTT | CASSPFSADTDTQYF